This T cell receptor (beta chain) was documented in a study of blood T cell repertoires in COVID-19. The wider study: Sites across the United States, Italy and Spain contributed samples from acute and convalescent COVID-19. T cells, B-cell-depleted T cells, or PBMCs provided the cDNA or gDNA that served as material.

The CDR3 length is 14 residues. Between the trimmed V and J ends, which lost 5 bases and 0 bases, there was a span of 10 bases. CDR1 and CDR2 (germline): SEHNR, FQNEAQ (reference sequence). Authors' data handling: For nucleated cells, counts were estimated from reference gene primer amplification. Generated by immunoSEQ multiplex PCR, the TCRdb table keeps only in-frame clones and is missing some. V and J calls and clone size are copied from that table; D and trimming were computed from the DNA. Of around 170,000 clones in the sample, around 86% were seen once. The receptor's source is a man aged 50-59 years with active or convalescent COVID-19. V usage is TRBV7-9 and J usage is TRBJ1-1, with no clear D. The sample comprised peripheral blood. As DNA, the CDR3 is TGTGCCAGCAGCGCGGGCCAGTTGAACACTGAAGCTTTCTTT. This codes for CASSAGQLNTEAFF.